Listed here are 4 T cell receptor beta chains from one sample, sequenced in a study of blood T cells in healthy people across ages. Sample-barcoded 5' priming and a J-beta primer mix drove a second PCR of about 6 to 12 cycles. TCRdb itself ran the 5' RACE reads through MiXCR, one entry per CDR3 protein. The sample has about 800,000 distinct CDR3 sequences, around a quarter seen once. The sample also formed part of further work on T cells of mothers and their children.

The sequenced sample was blood. These receptors were obtained from a boy aged 5-17 years in good health.

The chain has TRBV2 and TRBJ1-4, with 7 bases lining up with TRBD1. The ends lost 4 bases at V and 7 bases at J; junction bases unmatched: 9. The CDR3 has 15 residues. The V gene's germline CDR1 is SNHLY and CDR2 FYNNEI. The CDR3 coding sequence is TGTGCCAGCAGTGTTTCTACAGGGGTGGCTGAAAAACTGTTTTTT. Translated, it gives CASSVSTGVAEKLFF.

This chain joins TRBV4-3 and TRBJ2-3, with a tentative D call TRBD2 (6 bases). Germline assignment: CDR1 LGHNA and CDR2 YSLEER. CDR3 size: 17 residues. Trimming took 0 bases from V and 2 from J, leaving 15 bases between them. CDR3 DNA sequence: TGCGCCAGCAGCCAAGATGCGGGGCCCTTTGTCACAGATACGCAGTATTTT. This encodes CASSQDAGPFVTDTQYF.

The chain uses TRBV5-6 and TRBJ2-3; maybe TRBD1 (6 bases). Germline CDR1 and CDR2: SGHDT and YYEEEE. V was pared by 0 bases and J by 3 bases, with 11 bases between. This CDR3 region has 15 residues. The CDR3 spells CASSLDGRGTDTQYF. The CDR3 DNA reads as TGTGCCAGCAGCTTGGATGGCAGGGGAACAGATACGCAGTATTTT.

This chain connects TRBV27 to TRBJ2-2; D assignment may be TRBD1 or TRBD2 (5 bases each). The CDR3 totals 16 residues. The germline gives CDR1 MNHEY, CDR2 SMNVEV (reference sequence). The V end was cut by 3 bases, the J end by 3 bases, with 14 bases between. The CDR3 loop reads CASSFREREDTGELFF. CDR3 nucleotide sequence: TGTGCCAGCAGTTTCAGGGAGCGCGAGGACACCGGGGAGCTGTTTTTT.